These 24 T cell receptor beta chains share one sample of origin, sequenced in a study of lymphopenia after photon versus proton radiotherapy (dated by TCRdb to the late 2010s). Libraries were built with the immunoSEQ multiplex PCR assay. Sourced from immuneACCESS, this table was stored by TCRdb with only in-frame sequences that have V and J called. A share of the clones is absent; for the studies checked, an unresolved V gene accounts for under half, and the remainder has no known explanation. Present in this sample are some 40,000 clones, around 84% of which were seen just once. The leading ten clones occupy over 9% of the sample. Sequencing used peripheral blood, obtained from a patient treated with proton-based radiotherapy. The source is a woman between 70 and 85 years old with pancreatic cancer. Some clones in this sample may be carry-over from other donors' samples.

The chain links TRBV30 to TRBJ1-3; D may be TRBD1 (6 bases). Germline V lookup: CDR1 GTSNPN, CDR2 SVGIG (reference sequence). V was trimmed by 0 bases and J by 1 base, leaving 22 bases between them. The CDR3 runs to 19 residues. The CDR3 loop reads CAWSVQGGGGGVSGNTIYF. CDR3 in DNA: TGTGCCTGGAGTGTACAGGGTGGAGGAGGCGGCGTTTCTGGAAACACCATATATTTT. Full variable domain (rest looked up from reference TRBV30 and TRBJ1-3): SQTIHQWPATLVQPVGSPLSLECTVEGTSNPNLYWYRQAAGRGLQLLFYSVGIGQISSEVPQNLSASRPQDRQFILSSKKLLLSDSGFYLCAWSVQGGGGGVSGNTIYFGEGSWLTVV.

CDR3 DNA: TGTGCCAGCAGCTTAGTGGGGGAGCCCCAGCATTTT. Translated: CASSLVGEPQHF. The chain has TRBV7-9 and TRBJ1-5; a weak D match, TRBD1 (5 bases). Trimming took 1 base from V and 8 from J, leaving 6 bases between them. Germline V lookup: CDR1 SEHNR, CDR2 FQNEAQ (reference sequence). CDR3 size: 12 residues. Drawing the rest from reference TRBV7-9 and TRBJ1-5, the complete variable domain is DTGVSQNPRHKITKRGQNVTFRCDPISEHNRLYWYRQTLGQGPEFLTYFQNEAQLEKSRLLSDRFSAERPKGSFSTLEIQRTEQGDSAMYLCASSLVGEPQHFGDGTRLSIL.

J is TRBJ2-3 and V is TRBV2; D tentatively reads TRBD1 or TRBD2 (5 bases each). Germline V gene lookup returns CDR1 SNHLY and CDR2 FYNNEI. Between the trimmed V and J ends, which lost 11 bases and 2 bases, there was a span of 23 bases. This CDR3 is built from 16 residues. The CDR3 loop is CAGNLPGPRDTDTQYF. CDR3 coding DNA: TGTGCCGGAAACCTTCCGGGACCGAGGGACACAGATACGCAGTATTTT.

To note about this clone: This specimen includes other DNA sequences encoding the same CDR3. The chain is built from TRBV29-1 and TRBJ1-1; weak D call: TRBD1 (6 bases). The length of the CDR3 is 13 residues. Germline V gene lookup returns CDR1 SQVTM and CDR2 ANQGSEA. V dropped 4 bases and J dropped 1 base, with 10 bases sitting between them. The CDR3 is CSVVVGQNTEAFF. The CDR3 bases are TGCAGCGTTGTTGTGGGACAGAACACTGAAGCTTTCTTT. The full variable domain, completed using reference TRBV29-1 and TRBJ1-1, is SAVISQKPSRDICQRGTSLTIQCQVDSQVTMMFWYRQQPGQSLTLIATANQGSEATYESGFVIDKFPISRPNLTFSTLTVSNMSPEDSSIYLCSVVVGQNTEAFFGQGTRLTVV.

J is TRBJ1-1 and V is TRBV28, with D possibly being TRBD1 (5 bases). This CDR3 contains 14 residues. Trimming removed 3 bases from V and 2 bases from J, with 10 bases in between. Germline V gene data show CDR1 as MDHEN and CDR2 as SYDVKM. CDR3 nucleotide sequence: TGTGCCAGCAGTTTCCAGGGCGTAAACACTGAAGCTTTCTTT. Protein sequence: CASSFQGVNTEAFF.

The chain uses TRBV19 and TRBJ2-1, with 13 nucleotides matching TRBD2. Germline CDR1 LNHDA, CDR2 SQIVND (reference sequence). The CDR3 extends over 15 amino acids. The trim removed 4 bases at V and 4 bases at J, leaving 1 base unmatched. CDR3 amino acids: CASSRGLAGYNEQFF. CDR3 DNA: TGTGCCAGTAGTAGGGGACTAGCGGGGTACAATGAGCAGTTCTTC.

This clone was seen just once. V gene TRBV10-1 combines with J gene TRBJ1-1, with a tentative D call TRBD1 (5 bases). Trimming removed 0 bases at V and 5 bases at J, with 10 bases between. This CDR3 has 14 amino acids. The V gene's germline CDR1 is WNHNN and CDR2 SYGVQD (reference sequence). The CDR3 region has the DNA TGCGCCAGCAGTGAGTCGCAGGGTAGGACTGAAGCTTTCTTT. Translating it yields CASSESQGRTEAFF.

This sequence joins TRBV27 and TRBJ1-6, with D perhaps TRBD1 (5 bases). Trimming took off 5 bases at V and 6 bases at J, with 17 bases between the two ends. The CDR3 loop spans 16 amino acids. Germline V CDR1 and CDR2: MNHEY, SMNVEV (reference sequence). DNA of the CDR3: TGTGCCAGCAGTCCCCAGGGTATTGGTGGTAATTCACCCCTCCACTTT. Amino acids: CASSPQGIGGNSPLHF.

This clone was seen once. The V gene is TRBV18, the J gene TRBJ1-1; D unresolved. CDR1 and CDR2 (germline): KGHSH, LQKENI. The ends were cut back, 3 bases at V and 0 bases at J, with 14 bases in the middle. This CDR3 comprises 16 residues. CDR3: CASSPRGGPMNTEAFF. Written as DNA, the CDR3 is TGTGCCAGCTCACCTCGGGGAGGGCCTATGAACACTGAAGCTTTCTTT.

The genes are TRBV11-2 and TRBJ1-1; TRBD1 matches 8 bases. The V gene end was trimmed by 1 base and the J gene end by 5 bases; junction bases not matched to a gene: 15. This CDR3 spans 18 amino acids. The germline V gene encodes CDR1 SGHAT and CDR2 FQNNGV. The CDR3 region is CASSLGSLWDRRRTEAFF. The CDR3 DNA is TGTGCCAGCAGCTTAGGGTCCCTATGGGACAGGAGGCGTACTGAAGCTTTCTTT.

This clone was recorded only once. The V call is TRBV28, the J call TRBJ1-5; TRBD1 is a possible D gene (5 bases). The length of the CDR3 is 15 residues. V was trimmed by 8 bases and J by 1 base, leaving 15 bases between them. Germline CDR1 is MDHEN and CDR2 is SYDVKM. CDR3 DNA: TGTGCCAGCCGCGTGGGGCGTGGAAGCAATCAGCCCCAGCATTTT. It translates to CASRVGRGSNQPQHF. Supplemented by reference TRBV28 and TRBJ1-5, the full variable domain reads DVKVTQSSRYLVKRTGEKVFLECVQDMDHENMFWYRQDPGLGLRLIYFSYDVKMKEKGDIPEGYSVSREKKERFSLILESASTNQTSMYLCASRVGRGSNQPQHFGDGTRLSIL.

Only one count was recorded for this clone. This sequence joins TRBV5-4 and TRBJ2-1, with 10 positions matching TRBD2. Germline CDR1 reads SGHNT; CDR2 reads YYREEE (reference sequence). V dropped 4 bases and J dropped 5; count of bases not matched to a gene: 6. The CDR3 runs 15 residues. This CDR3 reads CASSLGLAIDNEQFF. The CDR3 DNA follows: TGTGCCAGCAGCCTGGGACTAGCGATCGACAATGAGCAGTTCTTC.

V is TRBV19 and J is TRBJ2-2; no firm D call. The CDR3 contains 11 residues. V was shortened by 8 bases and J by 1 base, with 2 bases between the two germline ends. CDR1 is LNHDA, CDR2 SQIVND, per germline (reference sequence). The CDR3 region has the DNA TGTGCCAGTCGGAACACCGGGGAGCTGTTTTTT. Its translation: CASRNTGELFF.

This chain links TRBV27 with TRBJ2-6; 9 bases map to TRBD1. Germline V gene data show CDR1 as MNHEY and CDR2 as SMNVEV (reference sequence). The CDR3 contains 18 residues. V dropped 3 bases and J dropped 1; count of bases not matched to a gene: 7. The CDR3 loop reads CASSFNTGTGSGANVLTF. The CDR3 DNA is TGTGCCAGCAGTTTCAATACCGGGACAGGGTCTGGGGCCAACGTCCTGACTTTC.

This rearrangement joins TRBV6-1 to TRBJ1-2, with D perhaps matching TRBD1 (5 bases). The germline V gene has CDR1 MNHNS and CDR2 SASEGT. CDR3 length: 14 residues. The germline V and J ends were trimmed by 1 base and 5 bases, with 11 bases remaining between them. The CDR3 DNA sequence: TGTGCCAGCAGTGAAGATTACAGGAGGTATGGCTACACCTTC. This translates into CASSEDYRRYGYTF.

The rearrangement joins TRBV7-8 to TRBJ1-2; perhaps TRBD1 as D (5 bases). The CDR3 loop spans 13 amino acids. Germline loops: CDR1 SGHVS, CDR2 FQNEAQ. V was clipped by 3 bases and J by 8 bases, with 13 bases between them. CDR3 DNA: TGTGCCAGCAGCTTCAGGGAATCAGGGGGCTACACCTTC. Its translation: CASSFRESGGYTF.

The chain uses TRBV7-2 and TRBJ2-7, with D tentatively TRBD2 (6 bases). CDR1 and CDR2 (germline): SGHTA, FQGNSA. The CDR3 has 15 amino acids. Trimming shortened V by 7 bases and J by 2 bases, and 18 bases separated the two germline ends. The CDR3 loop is CASTIALGGAYEQYF. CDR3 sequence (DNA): TGTGCCAGCACCATCGCCCTAGGAGGGGCCTACGAGCAGTACTTC.

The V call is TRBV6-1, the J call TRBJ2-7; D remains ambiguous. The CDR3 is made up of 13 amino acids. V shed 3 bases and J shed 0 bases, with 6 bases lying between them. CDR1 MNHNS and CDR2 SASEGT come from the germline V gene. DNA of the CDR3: TGTGCCAGCAGTGATGGTAACTCCTACGAGCAGTACTTC. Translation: CASSDGNSYEQYF.

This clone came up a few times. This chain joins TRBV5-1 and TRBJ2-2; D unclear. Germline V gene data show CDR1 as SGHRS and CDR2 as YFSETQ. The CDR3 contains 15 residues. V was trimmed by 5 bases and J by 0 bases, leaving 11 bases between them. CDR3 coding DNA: TGCGCCAGCAGAACCCAGACCGCGAACACCGGGGAGCTGTTTTTT. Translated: CASRTQTANTGELFF.

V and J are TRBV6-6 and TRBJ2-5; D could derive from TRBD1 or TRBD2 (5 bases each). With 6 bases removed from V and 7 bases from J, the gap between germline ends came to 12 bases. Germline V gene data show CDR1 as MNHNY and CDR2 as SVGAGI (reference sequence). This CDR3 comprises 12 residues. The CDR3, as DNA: TGTGCCAGCAGGGGGGACGGCGGGACCCAGTACTTC. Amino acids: CASRGDGGTQYF.

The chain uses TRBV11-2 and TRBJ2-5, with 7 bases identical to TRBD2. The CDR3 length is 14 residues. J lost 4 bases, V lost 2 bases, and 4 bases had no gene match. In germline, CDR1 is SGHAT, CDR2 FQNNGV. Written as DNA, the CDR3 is TGTGCCAGCAGCTTAAGACTAGCCGGAGAGACCCAGTACTTC. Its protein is CASSLRLAGETQYF. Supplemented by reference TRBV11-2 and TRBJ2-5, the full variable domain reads EAGVAQSPRYKIIEKRQSVAFWCNPISGHATLYWYQQILGQGPKLLIQFQNNGVVDDSQLPKDRFSAERLKGVDSTLKIQPAKLEDSAVYLCASSLRLAGETQYFGPGTRLLVL.

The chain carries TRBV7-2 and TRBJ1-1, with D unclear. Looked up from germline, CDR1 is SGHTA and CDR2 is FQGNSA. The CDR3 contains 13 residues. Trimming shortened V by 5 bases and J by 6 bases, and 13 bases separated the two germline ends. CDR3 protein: CASSPTLDSEAFF. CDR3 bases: TGTGCCAGCAGCCCTACCCTGGACTCTGAAGCTTTCTTT.

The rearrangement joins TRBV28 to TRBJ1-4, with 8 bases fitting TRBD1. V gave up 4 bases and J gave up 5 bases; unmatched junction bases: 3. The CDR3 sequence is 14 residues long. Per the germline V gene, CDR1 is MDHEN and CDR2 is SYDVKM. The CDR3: CASSSGGPNEKLFF. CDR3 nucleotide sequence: TGTGCCAGCAGTTCAGGGGGCCCCAATGAAAAACTGTTTTTT. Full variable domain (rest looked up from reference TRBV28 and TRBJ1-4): DVKVTQSSRYLVKRTGEKVFLECVQDMDHENMFWYRQDPGLGLRLIYFSYDVKMKEKGDIPEGYSVSREKKERFSLILESASTNQTSMYLCASSSGGPNEKLFFGSGTQLSVL.

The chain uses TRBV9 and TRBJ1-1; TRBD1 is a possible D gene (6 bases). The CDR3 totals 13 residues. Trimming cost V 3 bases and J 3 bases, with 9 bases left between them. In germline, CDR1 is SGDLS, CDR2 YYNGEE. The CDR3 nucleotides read TGTGCCAGCAGCGAAACAGGGTACACTGAAGCTTTCTTT. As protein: CASSETGYTEAFF.